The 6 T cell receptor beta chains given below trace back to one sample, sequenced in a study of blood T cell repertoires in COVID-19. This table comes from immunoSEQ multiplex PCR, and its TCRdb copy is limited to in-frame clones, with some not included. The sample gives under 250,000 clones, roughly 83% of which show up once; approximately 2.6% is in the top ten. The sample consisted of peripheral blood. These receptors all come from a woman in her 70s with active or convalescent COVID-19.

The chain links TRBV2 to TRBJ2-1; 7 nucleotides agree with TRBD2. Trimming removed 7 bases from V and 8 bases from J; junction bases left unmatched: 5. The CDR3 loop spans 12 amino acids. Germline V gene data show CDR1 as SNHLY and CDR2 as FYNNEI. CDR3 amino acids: CASMGLWDEQFF. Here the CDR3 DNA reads TGTGCCAGCATGGGACTATGGGATGAGCAGTTCTTC.

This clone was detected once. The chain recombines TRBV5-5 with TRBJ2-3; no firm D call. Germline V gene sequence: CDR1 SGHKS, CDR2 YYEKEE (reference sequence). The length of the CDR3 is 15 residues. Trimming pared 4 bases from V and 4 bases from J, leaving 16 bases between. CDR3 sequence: CASSPPYPSADTQYF. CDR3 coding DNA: TGTGCCAGCAGCCCTCCATACCCAAGCGCAGATACGCAGTATTTT.

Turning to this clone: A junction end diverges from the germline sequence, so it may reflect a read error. The CDR3 region has the DNA TGTGCCAGCAGCTTAGAGGTGACTAGCGGGCTGGTCTTC. Amino acid sequence: CASSLEVTSGLVF. V is TRBV7-9 and J is TRBJ2-1; 10 nucleotides align to TRBD2. Germline V gives CDR1 SEHNR, CDR2 FQNEAQ (reference sequence). The CDR3 is made up of 13 amino acids.

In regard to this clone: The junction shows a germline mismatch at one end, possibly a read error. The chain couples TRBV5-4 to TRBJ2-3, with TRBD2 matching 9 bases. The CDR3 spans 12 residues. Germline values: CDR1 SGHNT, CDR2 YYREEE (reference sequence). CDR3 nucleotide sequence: TGTGCCACCAGCGGGGGGTCAGATACGCAGTATTTT. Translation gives CATSGGSDTQYF. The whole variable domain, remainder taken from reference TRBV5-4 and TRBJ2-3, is ETGVTQSPTHLIKTRGQQVTLRCSSQSGHNTVSWYQQALGQGPQFIFQYYREEENGRGNFPPRFSGLQFPNYSSELNVNALELDDSALYLCATSGGSDTQYFGPGTRLTVL.

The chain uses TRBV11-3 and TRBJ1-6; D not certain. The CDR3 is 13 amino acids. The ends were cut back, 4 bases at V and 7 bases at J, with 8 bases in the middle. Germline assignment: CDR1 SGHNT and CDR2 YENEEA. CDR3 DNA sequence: TGTGCCAGCAGCTCAACATTCAATTCACCCCTCCACTTT. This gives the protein CASSSTFNSPLHF.

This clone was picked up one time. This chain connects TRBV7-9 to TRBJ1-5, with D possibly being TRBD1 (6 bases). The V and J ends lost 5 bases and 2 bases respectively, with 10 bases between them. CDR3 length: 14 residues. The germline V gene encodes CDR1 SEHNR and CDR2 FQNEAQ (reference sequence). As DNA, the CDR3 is TGTGCCAGCAGCCCGACAGGAGGCAATCAGCCCCAGCATTTT. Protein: CASSPTGGNQPQHF. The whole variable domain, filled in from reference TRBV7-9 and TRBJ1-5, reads DTGVSQNPRHKITKRGQNVTFRCDPISEHNRLYWYRQTLGQGPEFLTYFQNEAQLEKSRLLSDRFSAERPKGSFSTLEIQRTEQGDSAMYLCASSPTGGNQPQHFGDGTRLSIL.